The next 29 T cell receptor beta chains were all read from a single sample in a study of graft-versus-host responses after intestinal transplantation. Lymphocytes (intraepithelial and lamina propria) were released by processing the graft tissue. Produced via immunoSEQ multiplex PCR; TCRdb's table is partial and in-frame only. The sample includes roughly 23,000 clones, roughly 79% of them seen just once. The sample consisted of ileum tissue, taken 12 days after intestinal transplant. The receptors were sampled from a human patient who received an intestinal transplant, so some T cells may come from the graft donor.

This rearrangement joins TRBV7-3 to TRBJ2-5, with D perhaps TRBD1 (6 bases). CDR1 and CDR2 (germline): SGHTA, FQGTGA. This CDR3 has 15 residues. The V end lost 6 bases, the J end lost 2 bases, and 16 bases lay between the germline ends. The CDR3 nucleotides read TGTGCCAGCAGTCCAGAGCGGACAGCTCAAGAGACCCAGTACTTC. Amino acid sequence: CASSPERTAQETQYF.

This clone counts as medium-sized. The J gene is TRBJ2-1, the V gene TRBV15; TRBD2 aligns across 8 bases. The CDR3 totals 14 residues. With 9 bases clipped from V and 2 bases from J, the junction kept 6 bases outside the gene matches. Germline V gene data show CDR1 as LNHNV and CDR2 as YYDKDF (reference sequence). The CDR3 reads CATQSGSAYNEQFF. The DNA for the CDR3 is TGTGCCACGCAGAGCGGGAGTGCCTACAATGAGCAGTTCTTC.

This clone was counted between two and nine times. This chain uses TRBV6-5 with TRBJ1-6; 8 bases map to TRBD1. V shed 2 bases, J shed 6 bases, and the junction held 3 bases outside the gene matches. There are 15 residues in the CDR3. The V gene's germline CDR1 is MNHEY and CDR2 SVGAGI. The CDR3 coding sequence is TGTGCCAGCAGTTACAGACAGGGGTCTAATTCACCCCTCCACTTT. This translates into CASSYRQGSNSPLHF.

CDR3 DNA sequence: TGTGCCAGCACGGGACATCTCTACCCCCTCCACTTT. Protein: CASTGHLYPLHF. The chain links TRBV2 to TRBJ1-6, with D possibly matching TRBD1 (6 bases). CDR1 is SNHLY and CDR2 is FYNNEI in the germline V gene. V dropped 7 bases and J dropped 13 bases, with 14 bases sitting between them. The CDR3 length is 12 residues.

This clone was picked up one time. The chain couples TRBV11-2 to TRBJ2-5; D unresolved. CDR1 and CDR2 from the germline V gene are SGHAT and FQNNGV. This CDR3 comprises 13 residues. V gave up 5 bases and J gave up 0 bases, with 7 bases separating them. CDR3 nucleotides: TGTGCCAGCAGCCCCGACTACCAAGAGACCCAGTACTTC. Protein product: CASSPDYQETQYF.

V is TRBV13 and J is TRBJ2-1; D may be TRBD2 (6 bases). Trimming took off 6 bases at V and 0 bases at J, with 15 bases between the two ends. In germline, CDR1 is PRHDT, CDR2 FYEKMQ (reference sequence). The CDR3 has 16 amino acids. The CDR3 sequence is CASSPIAESSYNEQFF. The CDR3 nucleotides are TGTGCCAGCAGTCCCATAGCGGAGAGCTCCTACAATGAGCAGTTCTTC. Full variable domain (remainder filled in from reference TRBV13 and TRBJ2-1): AAGVIQSPRHLIKEKRETATLKCYPIPRHDTVYWYQQGPGQDPQFLISFYEKMQSDKGSIPDRFSAQQFSDYHSELNMSSLELGDSALYFCASSPIAESSYNEQFFGPGTRLTVL.

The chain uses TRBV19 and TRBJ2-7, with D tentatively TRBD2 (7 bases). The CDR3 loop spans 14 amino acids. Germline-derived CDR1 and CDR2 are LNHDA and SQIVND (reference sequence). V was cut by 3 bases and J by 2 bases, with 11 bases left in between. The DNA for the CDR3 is TGTGCCAGTAGTATGAGGGGGGGGACCTACGAGCAGTACTTC. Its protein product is CASSMRGGTYEQYF.

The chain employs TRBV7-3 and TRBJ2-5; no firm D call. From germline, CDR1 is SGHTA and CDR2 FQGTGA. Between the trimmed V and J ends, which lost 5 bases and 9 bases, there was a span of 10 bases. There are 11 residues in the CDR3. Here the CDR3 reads CASSRLRSQYF. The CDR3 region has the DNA TGTGCCAGCAGCAGACTCCGGTCCCAGTACTTC.

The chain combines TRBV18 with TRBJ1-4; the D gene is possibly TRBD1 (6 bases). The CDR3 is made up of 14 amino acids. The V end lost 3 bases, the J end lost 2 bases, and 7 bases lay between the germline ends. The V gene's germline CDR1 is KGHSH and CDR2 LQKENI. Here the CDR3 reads CASSPGQTNEKLFF. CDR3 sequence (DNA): TGTGCCAGCTCACCCGGACAGACTAATGAAAAACTGTTTTTT.

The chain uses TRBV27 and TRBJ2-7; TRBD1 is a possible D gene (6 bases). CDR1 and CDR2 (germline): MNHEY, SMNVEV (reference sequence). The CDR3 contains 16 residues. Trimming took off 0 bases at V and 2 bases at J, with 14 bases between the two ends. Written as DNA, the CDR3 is TGTGCCAGCAGTTTATCGCCCCAGGGGAGTGCCTACGAGCAGTACTTC. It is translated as CASSLSPQGSAYEQYF.

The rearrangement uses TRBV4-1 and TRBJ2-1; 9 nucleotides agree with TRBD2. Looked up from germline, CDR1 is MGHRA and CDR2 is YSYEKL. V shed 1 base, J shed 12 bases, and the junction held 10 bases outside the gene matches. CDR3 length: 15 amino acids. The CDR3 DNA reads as TGCGCCAGCAGCCAAGTGGCTAGCGGGACGGGTGGGCAGTTCTTC. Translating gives CASSQVASGTGGQFF.

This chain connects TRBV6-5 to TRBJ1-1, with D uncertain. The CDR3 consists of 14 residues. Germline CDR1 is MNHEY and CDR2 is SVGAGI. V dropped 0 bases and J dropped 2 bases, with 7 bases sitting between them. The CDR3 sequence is CASSYSQFNTEAFF. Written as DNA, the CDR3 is TGTGCCAGCAGTTACTCACAGTTTAACACTGAAGCTTTCTTT.

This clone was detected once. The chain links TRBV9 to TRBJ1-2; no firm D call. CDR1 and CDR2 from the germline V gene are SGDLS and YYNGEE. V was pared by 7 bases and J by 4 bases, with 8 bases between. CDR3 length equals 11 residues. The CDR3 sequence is CASRGVYGYTF. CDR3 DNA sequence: TGTGCCAGCCGGGGTGTCTATGGCTACACCTTC.

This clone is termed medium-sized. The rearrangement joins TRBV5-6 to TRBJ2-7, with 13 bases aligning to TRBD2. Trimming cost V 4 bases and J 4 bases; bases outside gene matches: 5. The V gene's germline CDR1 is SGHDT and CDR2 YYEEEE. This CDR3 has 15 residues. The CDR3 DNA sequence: TGTGCCAGCAGCCCCGGGACTAGCGGGGAGTACGAGCAGTACTTC. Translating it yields CASSPGTSGEYEQYF.

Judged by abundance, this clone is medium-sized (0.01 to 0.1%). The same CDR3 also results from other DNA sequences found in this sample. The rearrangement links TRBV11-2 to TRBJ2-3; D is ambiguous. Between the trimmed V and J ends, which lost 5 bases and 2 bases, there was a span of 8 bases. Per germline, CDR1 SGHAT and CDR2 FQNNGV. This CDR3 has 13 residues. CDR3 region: CASSPGSTDTQYF. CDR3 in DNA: TGTGCCAGCAGCCCAGGCTCCACAGATACGCAGTATTTT. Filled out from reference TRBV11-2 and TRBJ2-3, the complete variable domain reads EAGVAQSPRYKIIEKRQSVAFWCNPISGHATLYWYQQILGQGPKLLIQFQNNGVVDDSQLPKDRFSAERLKGVDSTLKIQPAKLEDSAVYLCASSPGSTDTQYFGPGTRLTVL.

CDR3 sequence (DNA): TGCGCCAGCAGTGAGTCGGGGGGGACGGCCTACGAGCAGTACTTC. It specifies CASSESGGTAYEQYF. The rearrangement uses TRBV10-2 and TRBJ2-7, with 7 bases fitting TRBD2. CDR3 length: 15 amino acids. J was trimmed by 2 bases and V by 0 bases; bases with no gene match: 4. Looked up from germline, CDR1 is WSHSY and CDR2 is SAAADI.

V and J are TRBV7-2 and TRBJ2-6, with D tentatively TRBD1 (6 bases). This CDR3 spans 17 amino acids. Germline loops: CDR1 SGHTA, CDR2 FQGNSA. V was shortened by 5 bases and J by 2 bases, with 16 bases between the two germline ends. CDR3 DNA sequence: TGTGCCAGCAGCAAAAGCCTGGCAGGGGCTGGGGCCAACGTCCTGACTTTC. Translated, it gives CASSKSLAGAGANVLTF.

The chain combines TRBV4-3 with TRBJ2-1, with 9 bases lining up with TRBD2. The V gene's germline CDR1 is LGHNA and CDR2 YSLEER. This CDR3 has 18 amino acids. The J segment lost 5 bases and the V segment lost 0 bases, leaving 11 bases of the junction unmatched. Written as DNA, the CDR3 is TGCGCCAGCAGCCAAGATGGCCGGGCGGGAGGGCCGAACAATGAGCAGTTCTTC. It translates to CASSQDGRAGGPNNEQFF.

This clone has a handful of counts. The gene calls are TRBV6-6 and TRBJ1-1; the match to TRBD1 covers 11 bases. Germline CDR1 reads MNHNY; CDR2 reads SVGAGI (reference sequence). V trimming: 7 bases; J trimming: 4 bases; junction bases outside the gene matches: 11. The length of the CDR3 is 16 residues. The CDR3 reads CASNQDRGRGGTEAFF. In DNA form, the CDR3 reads TGTGCCAGCAATCAGGACAGGGGGCGCGGGGGCACTGAAGCTTTCTTT.

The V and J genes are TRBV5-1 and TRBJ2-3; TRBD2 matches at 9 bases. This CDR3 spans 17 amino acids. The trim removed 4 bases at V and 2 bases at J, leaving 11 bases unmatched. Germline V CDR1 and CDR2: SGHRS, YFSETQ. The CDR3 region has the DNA TGCGCCAGCAGCGCGACGAGGCTAGCGGGGCCCACAGATACGCAGTATTTT. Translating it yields CASSATRLAGPTDTQYF.

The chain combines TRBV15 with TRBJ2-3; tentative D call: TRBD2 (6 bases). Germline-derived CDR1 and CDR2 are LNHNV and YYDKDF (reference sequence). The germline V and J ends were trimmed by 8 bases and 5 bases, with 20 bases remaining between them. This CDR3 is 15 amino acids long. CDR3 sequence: CATQAWGGARDTQYF. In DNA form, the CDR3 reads TGTGCCACCCAAGCCTGGGGCGGGGCAAGAGATACGCAGTATTTT.

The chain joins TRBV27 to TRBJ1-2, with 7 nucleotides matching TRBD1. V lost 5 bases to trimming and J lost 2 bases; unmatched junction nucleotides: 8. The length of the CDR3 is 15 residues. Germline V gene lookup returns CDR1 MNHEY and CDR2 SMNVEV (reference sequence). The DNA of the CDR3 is TGTGCCAGCAGTCAAAGACAGGGCACCAACTATGGCTACACCTTC. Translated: CASSQRQGTNYGYTF.

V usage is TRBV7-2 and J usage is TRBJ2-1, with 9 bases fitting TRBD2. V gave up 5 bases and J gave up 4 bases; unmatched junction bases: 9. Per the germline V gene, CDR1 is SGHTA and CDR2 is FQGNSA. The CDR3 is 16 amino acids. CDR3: CASSPTSGSRYNEQFF. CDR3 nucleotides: TGTGCCAGCAGCCCGACTAGCGGTTCACGGTACAATGAGCAGTTCTTC.

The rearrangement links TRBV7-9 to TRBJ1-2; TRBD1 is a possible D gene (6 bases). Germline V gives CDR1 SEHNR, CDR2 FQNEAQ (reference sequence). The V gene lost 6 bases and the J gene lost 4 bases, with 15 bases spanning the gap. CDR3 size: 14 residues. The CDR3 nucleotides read TGTGCCAGCAGTACCAGGGGAATGGGCTATGGCTACACCTTC. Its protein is CASSTRGMGYGYTF.

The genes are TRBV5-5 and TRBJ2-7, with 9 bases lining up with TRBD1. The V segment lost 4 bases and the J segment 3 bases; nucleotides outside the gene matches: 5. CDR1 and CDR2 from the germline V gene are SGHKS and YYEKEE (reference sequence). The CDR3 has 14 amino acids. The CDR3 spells CASSPGTGNYEQYF. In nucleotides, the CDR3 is TGTGCCAGCAGCCCCGGGACAGGGAACTACGAGCAGTACTTC. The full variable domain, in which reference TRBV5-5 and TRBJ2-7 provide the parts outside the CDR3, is DAGVTQSPTHLIKTRGQQVTLRCSPISGHKSVSWYQQVLGQGPQFIFQYYEKEERGRGNFPDRFSARQFPNYSSELNVNALLLGDSALYLCASSPGTGNYEQYFGPGTRLTVT.

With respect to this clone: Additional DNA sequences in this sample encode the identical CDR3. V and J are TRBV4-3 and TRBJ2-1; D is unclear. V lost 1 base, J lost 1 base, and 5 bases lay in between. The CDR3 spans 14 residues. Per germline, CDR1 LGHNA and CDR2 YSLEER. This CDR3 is CASSQGPSYNEQFF. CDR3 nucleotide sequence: TGCGCCAGCAGCCAAGGGCCGTCCTACAATGAGCAGTTCTTC.

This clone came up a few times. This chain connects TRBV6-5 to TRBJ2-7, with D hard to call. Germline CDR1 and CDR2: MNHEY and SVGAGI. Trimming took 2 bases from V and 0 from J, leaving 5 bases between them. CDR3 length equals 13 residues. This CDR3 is CASSYRSSYEQYF. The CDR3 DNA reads TGTGCCAGCAGTTACAGGAGCTCCTACGAGCAGTACTTC.

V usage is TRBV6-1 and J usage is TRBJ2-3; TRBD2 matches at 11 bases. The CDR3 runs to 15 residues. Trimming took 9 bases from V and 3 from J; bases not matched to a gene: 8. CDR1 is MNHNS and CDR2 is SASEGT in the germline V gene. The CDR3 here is CASRGGTSGTDTQYF. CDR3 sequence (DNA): TGTGCCAGTCGAGGCGGGACTAGCGGAACAGATACGCAGTATTTT.

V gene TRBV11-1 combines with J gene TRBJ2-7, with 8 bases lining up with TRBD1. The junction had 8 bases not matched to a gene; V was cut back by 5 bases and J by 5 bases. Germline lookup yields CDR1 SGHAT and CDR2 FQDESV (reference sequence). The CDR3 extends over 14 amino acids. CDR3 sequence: CASSRQDRVHEQYF. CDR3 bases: TGTGCCAGCAGCCGTCAGGACAGGGTCCACGAGCAGTACTTC.